Listed here are 8 T cell receptor beta chains from one sample, sequenced in a study of blood T cell repertoires in COVID-19. Here immunoSEQ multiplex PCR was the method, and the copy in TCRdb shows in-frame clones only, minus some. The table lists approximately 200,000 clones, about 86% of them singletons, with 3.5% to 5.5% in the top ten. Sequenced sample: PBMCs or T cells enriched from blood (not recorded which). Source of these receptors: a woman in her twenties or thirties who had been exposed to COVID-19.

V usage is TRBV30 and J usage is TRBJ1-2; maybe TRBD1 (6 bases). Germline CDR1 reads GTSNPN; CDR2 reads SVGIG (reference sequence). This CDR3 spans 13 amino acids. Trimming shortened V by 0 bases and J by 7 bases, and 12 bases separated the two germline ends. The CDR3: CAWSVGQHFGYTF. As DNA, the CDR3 is TGTGCCTGGAGTGTTGGACAGCACTTTGGCTACACCTTC. Based on the CDR3 plus reference TRBV30 and TRBJ1-2, the full variable domain is SQTIHQWPATLVQPVGSPLSLECTVEGTSNPNLYWYRQAAGRGLQLLFYSVGIGQISSEVPQNLSASRPQDRQFILSSKKLLLSDSGFYLCAWSVGQHFGYTFGSGTRLTVV.

The V gene is TRBV4-2, the J gene TRBJ2-1; D is unclear. This CDR3 spans 13 amino acids. The V and J ends lost 1 base and 4 bases respectively, with 5 bases between them. Per germline, CDR1 LGHNA and CDR2 YNFKEQ. The CDR3 DNA follows: TGTGCCAGCAGCCAAGCCGGGTACAATGAGCAGTTCTTC. It translates to CASSQAGYNEQFF.

The chain recombines TRBV3-1 (or the pseudogene TRBV3-2) with TRBJ1-6; D gene uncertain. Germline CDR1 and CDR2: LGHDT and YNNKEL (reference sequence). There are 13 residues in the CDR3. The V end was cut by 1 base, the J end by 11 bases, with 9 bases between. CDR3 sequence: CASSQALRTPLHF. CDR3 DNA: TGTGCCAGCAGCCAAGCCCTGAGGACACCCCTCCACTTT.

The chain carries TRBV19 and TRBJ1-5; D uncertain. CDR1 LNHDA and CDR2 SQIVND come from the germline V gene (reference sequence). Trimming pared 3 bases from V and 4 bases from J, leaving 7 bases between. The CDR3 has 13 amino acids. The CDR3 DNA reads as TGTGCCAGTAGTATCGGCAGGAATCAGCCCCAGCATTTT. The encoded protein is CASSIGRNQPQHF.

The genes are TRBV29-1 and TRBJ1-1, with TRBD1 matching over 7 bases. Germline V gene sequence: CDR1 SQVTM, CDR2 ANQGSEA. V shed 7 bases, J shed 4 bases, and the junction held 9 bases outside the gene matches. CDR3 size: 13 residues. This CDR3 is CSAHRGQGTEAFF. For the CDR3, the DNA is TGCAGCGCTCACAGGGGCCAAGGCACTGAAGCTTTCTTT.

The J gene is TRBJ2-1, the V gene TRBV6-5; D gene ambiguous. The CDR3 covers 15 residues. Trimming stripped 0 bases from V and 0 bases from J, with 6 bases between. In germline, CDR1 is MNHEY, CDR2 SVGAGI. The CDR3 sequence is CASSYSLSSYNEQFF. DNA of the CDR3: TGTGCCAGCAGTTACTCCCTGAGCTCCTACAATGAGCAGTTCTTC.

The rearrangement joins TRBV6-6 to TRBJ1-5; no firm D call. The CDR3 consists of 14 residues. CDR1 is MNHNY, CDR2 SVGAGI, per germline (reference sequence). V lost 3 bases, J lost 5 bases, and 11 bases lay in between. CDR3 nucleotides: TGTGCCAGCAGTTATTCGGGGTGGCATCAGCCCCAGCATTTT. Its protein is CASSYSGWHQPQHF.

This CDR3 reads CASSLDLRPYGYTF. For the CDR3, the DNA is TGTGCCAGCAGCCTAGATCTGAGGCCCTATGGCTACACCTTC. V and J are TRBV7-9 and TRBJ1-2, with D uncertain. Trimming took 5 bases from V and 4 from J, leaving 14 bases between them. The CDR3 extends over 14 amino acids. CDR1 is SEHNR, CDR2 FQNEAQ, per germline (reference sequence).